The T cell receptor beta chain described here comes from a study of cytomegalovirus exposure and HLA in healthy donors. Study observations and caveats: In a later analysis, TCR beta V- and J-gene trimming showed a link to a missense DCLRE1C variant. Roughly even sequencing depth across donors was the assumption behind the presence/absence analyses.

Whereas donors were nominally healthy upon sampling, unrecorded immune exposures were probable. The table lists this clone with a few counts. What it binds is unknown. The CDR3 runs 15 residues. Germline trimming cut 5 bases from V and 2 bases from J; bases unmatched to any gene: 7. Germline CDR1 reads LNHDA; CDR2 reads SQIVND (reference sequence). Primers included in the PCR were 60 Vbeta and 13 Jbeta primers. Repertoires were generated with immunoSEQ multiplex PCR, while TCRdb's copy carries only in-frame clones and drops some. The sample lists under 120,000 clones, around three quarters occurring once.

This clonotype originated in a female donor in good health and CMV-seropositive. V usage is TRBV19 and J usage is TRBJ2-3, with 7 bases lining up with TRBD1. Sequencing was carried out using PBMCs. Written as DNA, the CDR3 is TGTGCCAGTAGTCCCCCGGGACAGCCCACAGATACGCAGTATTTT. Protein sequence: CASSPPGQPTDTQYF.